This T cell receptor beta chain was documented in a study of identical twins. Whole-study results and caveats: Out-of-frame beta sequences exhibited a weaker degree of excess twin sharing.

Germline CDR1 is LNHNV and CDR2 is YYDKDF (reference sequence). The germline V and J ends were trimmed by 5 bases and 6 bases, with 15 bases remaining between them. The CDR3 is made up of 14 amino acids. This clonotype was detected only a few times. Antigen unknown. Each CDR3 protein is one row after TCRdb ran MiXCR on the 5' RACE reads. The sample shows under 900,000 distinct CDR3 sequences, 10% to 15% of them seen only once. The same data also went into a second study, on yellow fever vaccine responses in identical twins.

V usage is TRBV15 and J usage is TRBJ2-3; D perhaps matches TRBD2 (5 bases). This receptor was obtained from a woman between 18 and 29 years old in good health. The source material was PBMCs. The CDR3, as DNA: TGTGCCACCAGCCTTCTAGAGCGGTCGGATACGCAGTATTTT. The encoded protein is CATSLLERSDTQYF. The variable domain in full, completed from reference TRBV15 and TRBJ2-3, reads DAMVIQNPRYQVTQFGKPVTLSCSQTLNHNVMYWYQQKSSQAPKLLFHYYDKDFNNEADTPDNFQSRRPNTSFCFLDIRSPGLGDTAMYLCATSLLERSDTQYFGPGTRLTVL.